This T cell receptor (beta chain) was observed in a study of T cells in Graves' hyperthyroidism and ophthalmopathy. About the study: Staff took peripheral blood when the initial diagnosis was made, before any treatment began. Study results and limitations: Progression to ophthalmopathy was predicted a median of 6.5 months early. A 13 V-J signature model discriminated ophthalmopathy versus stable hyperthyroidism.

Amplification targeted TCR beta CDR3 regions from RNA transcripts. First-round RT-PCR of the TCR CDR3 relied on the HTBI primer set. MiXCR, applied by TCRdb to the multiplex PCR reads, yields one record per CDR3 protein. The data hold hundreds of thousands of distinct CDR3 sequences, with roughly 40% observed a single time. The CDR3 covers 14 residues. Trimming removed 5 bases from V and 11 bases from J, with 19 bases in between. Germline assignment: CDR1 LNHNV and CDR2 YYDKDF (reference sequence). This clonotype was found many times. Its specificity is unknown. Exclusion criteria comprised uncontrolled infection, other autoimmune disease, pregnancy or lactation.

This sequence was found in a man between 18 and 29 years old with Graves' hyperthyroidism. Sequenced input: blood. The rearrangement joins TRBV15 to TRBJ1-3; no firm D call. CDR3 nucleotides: TGTGCCACCAGCCCTCGAGAGGGCGGTTCAGCCATATATTTT. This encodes CATSPREGGSAIYF.